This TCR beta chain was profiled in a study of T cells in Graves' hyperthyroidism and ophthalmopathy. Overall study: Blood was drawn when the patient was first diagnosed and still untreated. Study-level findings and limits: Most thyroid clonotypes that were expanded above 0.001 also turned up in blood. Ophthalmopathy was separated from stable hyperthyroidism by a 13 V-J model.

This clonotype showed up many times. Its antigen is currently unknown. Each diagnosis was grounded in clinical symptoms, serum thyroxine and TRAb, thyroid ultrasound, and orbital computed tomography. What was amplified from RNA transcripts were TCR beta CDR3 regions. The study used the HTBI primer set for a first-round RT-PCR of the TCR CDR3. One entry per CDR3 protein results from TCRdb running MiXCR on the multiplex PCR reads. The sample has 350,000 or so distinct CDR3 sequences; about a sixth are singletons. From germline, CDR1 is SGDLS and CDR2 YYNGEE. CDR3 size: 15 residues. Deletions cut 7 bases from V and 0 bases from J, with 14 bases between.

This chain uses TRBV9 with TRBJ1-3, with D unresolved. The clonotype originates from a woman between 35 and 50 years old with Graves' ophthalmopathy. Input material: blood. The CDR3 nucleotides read TGTGCCAGCTCCCGCGAGGCCCCCTCTGGAAACACCATATATTTT. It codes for CASSREAPSGNTIYF.